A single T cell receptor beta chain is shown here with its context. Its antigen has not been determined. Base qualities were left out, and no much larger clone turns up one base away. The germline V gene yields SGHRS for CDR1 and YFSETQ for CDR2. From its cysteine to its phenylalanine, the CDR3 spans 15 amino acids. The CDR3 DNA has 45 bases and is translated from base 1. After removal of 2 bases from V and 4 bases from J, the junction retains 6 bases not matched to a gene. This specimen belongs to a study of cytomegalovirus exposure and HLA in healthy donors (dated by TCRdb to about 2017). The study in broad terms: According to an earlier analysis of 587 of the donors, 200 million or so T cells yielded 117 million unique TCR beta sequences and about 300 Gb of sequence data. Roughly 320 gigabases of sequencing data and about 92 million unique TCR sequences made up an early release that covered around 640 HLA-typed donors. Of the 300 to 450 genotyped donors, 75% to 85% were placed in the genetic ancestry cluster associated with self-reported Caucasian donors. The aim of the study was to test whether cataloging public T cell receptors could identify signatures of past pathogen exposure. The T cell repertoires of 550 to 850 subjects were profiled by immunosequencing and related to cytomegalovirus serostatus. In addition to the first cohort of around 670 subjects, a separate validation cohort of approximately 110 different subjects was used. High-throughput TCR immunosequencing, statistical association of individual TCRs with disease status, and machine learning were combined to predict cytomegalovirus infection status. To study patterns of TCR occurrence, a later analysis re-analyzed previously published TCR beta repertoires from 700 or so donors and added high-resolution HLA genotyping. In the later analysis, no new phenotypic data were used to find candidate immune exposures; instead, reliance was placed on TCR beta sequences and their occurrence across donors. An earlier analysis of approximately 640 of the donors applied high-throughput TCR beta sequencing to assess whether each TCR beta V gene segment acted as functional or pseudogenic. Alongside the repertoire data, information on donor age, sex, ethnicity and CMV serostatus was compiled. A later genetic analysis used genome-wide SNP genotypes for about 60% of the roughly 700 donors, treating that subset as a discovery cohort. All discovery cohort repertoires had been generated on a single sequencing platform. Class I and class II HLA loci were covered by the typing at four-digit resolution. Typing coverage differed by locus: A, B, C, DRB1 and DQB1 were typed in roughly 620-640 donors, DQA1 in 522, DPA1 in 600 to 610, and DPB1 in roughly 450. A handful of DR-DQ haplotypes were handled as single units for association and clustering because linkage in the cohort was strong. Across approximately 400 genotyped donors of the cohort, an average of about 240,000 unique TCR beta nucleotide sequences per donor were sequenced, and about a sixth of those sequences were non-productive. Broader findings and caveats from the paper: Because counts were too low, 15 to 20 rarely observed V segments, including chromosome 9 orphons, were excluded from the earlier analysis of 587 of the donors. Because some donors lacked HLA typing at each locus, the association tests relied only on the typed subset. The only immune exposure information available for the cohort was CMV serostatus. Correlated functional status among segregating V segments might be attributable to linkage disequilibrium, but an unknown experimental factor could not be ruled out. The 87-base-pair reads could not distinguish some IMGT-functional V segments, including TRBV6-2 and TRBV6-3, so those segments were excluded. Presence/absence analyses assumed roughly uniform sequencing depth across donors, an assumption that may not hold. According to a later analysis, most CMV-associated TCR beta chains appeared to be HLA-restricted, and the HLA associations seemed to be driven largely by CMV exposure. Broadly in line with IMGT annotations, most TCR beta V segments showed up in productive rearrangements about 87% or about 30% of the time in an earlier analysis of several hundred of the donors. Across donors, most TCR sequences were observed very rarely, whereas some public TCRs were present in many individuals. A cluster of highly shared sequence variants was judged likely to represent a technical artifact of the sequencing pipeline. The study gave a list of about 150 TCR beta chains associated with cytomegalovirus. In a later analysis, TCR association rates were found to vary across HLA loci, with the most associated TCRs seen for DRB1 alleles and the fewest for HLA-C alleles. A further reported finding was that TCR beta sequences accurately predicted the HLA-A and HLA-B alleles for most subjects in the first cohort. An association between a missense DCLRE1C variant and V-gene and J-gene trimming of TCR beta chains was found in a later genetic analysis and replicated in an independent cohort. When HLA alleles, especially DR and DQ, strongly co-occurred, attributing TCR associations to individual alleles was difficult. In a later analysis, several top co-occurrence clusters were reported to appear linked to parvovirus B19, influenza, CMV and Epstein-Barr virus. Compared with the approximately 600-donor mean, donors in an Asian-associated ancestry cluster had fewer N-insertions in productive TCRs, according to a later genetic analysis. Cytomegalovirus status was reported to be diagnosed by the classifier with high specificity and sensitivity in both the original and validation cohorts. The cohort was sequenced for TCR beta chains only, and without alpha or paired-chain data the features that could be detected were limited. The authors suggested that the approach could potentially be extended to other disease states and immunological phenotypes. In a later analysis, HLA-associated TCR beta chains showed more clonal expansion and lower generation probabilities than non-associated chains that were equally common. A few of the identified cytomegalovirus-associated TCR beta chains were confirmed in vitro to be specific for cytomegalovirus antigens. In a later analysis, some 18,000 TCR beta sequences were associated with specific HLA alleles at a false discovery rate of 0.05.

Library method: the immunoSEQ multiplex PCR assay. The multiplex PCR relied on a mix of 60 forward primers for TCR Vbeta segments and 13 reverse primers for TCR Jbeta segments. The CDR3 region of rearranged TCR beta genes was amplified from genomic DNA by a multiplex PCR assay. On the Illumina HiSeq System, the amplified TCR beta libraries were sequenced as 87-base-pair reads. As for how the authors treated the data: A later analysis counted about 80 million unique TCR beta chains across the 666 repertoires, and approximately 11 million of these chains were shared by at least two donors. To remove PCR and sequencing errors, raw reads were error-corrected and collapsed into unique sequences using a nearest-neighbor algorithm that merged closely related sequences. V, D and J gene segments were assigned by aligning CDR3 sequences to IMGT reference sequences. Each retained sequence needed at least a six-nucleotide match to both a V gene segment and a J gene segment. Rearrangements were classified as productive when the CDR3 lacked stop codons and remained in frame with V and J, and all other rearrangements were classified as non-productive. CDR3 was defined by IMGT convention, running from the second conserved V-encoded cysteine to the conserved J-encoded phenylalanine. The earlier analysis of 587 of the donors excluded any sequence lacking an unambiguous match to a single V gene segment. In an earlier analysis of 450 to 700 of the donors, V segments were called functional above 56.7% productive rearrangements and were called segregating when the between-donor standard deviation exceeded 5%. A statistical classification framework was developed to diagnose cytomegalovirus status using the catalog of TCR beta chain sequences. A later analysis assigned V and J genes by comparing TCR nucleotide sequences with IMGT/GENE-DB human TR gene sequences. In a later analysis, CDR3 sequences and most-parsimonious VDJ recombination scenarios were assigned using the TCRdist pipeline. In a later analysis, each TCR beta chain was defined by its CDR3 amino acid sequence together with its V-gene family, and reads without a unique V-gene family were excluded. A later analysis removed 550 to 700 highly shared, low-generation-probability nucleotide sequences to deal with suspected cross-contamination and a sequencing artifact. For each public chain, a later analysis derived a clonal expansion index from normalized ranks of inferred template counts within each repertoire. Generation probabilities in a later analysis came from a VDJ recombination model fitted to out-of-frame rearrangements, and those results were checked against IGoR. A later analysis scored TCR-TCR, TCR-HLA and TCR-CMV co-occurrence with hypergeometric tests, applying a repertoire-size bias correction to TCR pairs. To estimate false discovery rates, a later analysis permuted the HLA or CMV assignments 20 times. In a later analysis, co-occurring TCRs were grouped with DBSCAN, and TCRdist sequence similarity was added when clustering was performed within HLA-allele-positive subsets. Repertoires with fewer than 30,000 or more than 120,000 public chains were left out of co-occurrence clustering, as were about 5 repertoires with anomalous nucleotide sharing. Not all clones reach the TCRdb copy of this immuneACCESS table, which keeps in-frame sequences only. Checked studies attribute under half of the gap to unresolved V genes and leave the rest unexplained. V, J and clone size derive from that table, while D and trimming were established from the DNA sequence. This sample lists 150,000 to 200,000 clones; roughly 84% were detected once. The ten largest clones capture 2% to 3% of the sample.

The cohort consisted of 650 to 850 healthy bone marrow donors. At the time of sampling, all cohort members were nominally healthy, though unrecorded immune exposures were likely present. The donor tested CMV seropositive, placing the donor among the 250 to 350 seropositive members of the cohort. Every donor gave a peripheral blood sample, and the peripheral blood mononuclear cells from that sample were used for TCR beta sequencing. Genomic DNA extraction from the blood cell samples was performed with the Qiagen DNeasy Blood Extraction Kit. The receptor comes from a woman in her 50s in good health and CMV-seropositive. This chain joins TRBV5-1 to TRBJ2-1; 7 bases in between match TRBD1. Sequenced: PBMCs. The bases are TGCGCCAGCAGCTTAACCGGGACAGAGTACAATGAGCAGTTCTTC. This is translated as CASSLTGTEYNEQFF.